The source of this T cell receptor (beta chain) is a study of OX40 agonist ivuxolimab in advanced cancers. Whole-study results and caveats: Both blood CD4+ and CD8+ T cells showed clonal growth by week 6 at 0.1 to 3.0 mg/kg.

Concerning this clone: Its antigen is not identified.

The CDR3 totals 14 residues. Per the germline V gene, CDR1 is SGDLS and CDR2 is YYNGEE. The V and J ends lost 3 bases and 1 base respectively, with 10 bases between them. Clones were read by immunoSEQ multiplex PCR, and TCRdb kept only the in-frame ones, dropping some. The table lists under 150,000 clones, approximately 90% of them singletons, with about 0.55% in the top ten. The rearrangement links TRBV9 to TRBJ1-2; weak D call: TRBD1 (5 bases). This clonotype was obtained from an adult with an advanced solid tumor such as melanoma, head and neck, liver or kidney cancer. The material was CD4+ or CD8+ T cells sorted from blood, obtained in a trial of the OX40 agonist ivuxolimab. The CDR3 nucleotides are TGTGCCAGCAGCGCCGGGACGGTTAACTATGGCTACACCTTC. This encodes CASSAGTVNYGYTF.